This T cell receptor beta chain came from a study of cytomegalovirus exposure and HLA in healthy donors (dated by TCRdb to the late 2010s). Regarding the study in general: An earlier analysis of several hundred of the donors reported 250 to 300 Gb of sequence data and around 120 million unique TCR beta sequences from 150 million to 200 million T cells. About 300 gigabases of sequencing data and 70 million to 95 million unique TCR sequences made up an early release that covered 500 to 700 HLA-typed donors. Of the roughly 390 genotyped donors, approximately 83% fell in the genetic ancestry cluster associated with self-reported Caucasian donors. The study aimed to test whether signatures of past pathogen exposure could be identified by cataloging public T cell receptors. Using immunosequencing, the study profiled T cell repertoires from about 620 subjects and related those repertoires to cytomegalovirus serostatus. A separate validation cohort of about 110 different subjects was used in addition to the approximately 670-subject first cohort. The study combined high-throughput TCR immunosequencing, statistical association of individual TCRs with disease status, and machine learning to predict cytomegalovirus infection status. In a later analysis, previously published TCR beta repertoires from roughly 710 donors were re-analyzed and high-resolution HLA genotyping was added so that TCR occurrence patterns could be studied. Rather than drawing on any new phenotypic data, the later analysis identified candidate immune exposures from TCR beta sequences and the way those sequences occurred across donors. An earlier analysis of some 500 of the donors used high-throughput TCR beta sequencing to judge whether each TCR beta V gene segment behaved as functional or pseudogenic. Donor age, sex, ethnicity and CMV serostatus were compiled alongside the repertoire data. Genome-wide SNP genotypes for about three fifths of the roughly 700 donors were used in a later genetic analysis, which treated that subset as a discovery cohort. All discovery cohort repertoires had been generated using a single sequencing platform. Class I and class II HLA loci were covered by the typing at four-digit resolution. The number of typed donors differed by locus: about 629-630 for A, B, C, DRB1 and DQB1; 500 to 550 for DQA1; 606 for DPA1; and about 450 for DPB1. Roughly 5 DR-DQ haplotypes were handled as single units for association and clustering because linkage in the cohort was strong. Among 300 to 450 genotyped donors of the cohort, an average of about 240,000 unique TCR beta nucleotide sequences were sequenced per donor, roughly 20% of them non-productive. Beyond this particular receptor, the publication reports: A later analysis found that HLA-associated TCR beta chains were more clonally expanded and had lower generation probabilities than equally common non-associated chains. The classifier was reported to diagnose cytomegalovirus status with high specificity and sensitivity in both the original and validation cohorts. Compared with the roughly 600-donor mean, donors in an Asian-associated ancestry cluster had fewer N-insertions in productive TCRs, according to a later genetic analysis. Across donors, most TCR sequences were observed very rarely, whereas some public TCRs were present in many individuals. Strong co-occurrence of HLA alleles, especially DR and DQ, made assigning TCR associations to individual alleles difficult. HLA typing was unavailable for some donors at each locus, so association tests used only the typed subset. It was suggested by the authors that the approach could potentially be generalized to other disease states and immunological phenotypes. According to a later analysis, parvovirus B19, influenza, CMV and Epstein-Barr virus appeared linked to several top co-occurrence clusters. Broadly in line with IMGT annotations, most TCR beta V segments showed up in productive rearrangements about 87% or about 30% of the time in an earlier analysis of several hundred of the donors. Some IMGT-functional V segments, including TRBV6-2 and TRBV6-3, could not be told apart with the 87-base-pair reads, so those segments were excluded. Immune exposure information for the cohort was limited to CMV serostatus. A few of the identified cytomegalovirus-associated TCR beta chains were confirmed in vitro to be specific for cytomegalovirus antigens. A further reported finding was that TCR beta sequences accurately predicted the HLA-A and HLA-B alleles for most subjects in the first cohort. This cohort had only TCR beta chains sequenced, and the lack of alpha or paired-chain data limited which features could be detected. Correlated functional status among segregating V segments might reflect linkage disequilibrium, but an unknown experimental factor could not be ruled out. V-gene and J-gene trimming of TCR beta chains was associated with a missense DCLRE1C variant in a later genetic analysis, and the association was replicated in an independent cohort. According to a later analysis, most CMV-associated TCR beta chains appeared to be HLA-restricted, and the HLA associations seemed to be driven largely by CMV exposure. A total of roughly 160 TCR beta chains were listed by the study as associated with cytomegalovirus. In a later analysis, TCR association rates were found to vary across HLA loci, with the most associated TCRs seen for DRB1 alleles and the fewest for HLA-C alleles. Specific HLA alleles were associated with 15,000 to 20,000 TCR beta sequences at a false discovery rate of 0.05 in a later analysis. Because counts were too low, roughly 16 rarely observed V segments, including chromosome 9 orphons, were excluded from the earlier analysis of several hundred of the donors. A group of highly shared sequence variants was considered likely to be a technical artifact of the sequencing pipeline. Presence/absence analyses assumed roughly uniform sequencing depth across donors, an assumption that may not hold.

Libraries were prepared through the immunoSEQ multiplex PCR assay. For the multiplex PCR, a mixture combining 60 forward primers for TCR Vbeta segments and 13 reverse primers for TCR Jbeta segments was used. The CDR3 region of rearranged TCR beta genes was amplified from genomic DNA with a multiplex PCR assay. On the Illumina HiSeq System, the amplified TCR beta libraries were sequenced as 87-base-pair reads. The original methods were these. A later analysis tallied roughly 80 million unique TCR beta chains across the 660 or so repertoires, and roughly 11 million of those chains were shared by two or more donors. Raw reads were error-corrected and collapsed into unique sequences with a nearest-neighbor algorithm that merged closely related sequences to remove PCR and sequencing errors. CDR3 sequences were aligned to IMGT reference sequences to assign V, D and J gene segments. For a sequence to be retained, at least a six-nucleotide match to both a V gene segment and a J gene segment was required. A rearrangement counted as productive if the CDR3 had no stop codons and remained in frame with V and J, and every other rearrangement counted as non-productive. Following IMGT convention, CDR3 was defined as the stretch from the second conserved V-encoded cysteine to the conserved J-encoded phenylalanine. The earlier analysis of about 590 of the donors excluded sequences that lacked an unambiguous match to a single V gene segment. An earlier analysis of under 750 of the donors called V segments functional above 56.7% productive rearrangements and segregating when the between-donor standard deviation exceeded 5%. To diagnose cytomegalovirus status from the catalog of TCR beta chain sequences, a statistical classification framework was built. V and J gene assignment, in a later analysis, came from comparing TCR nucleotide sequences with IMGT/GENE-DB human TR gene sequences. Using the TCRdist pipeline, a later analysis assigned CDR3 sequences along with most-parsimonious VDJ recombination scenarios. In a later analysis, each TCR beta chain was defined by its CDR3 amino acid sequence together with its V-gene family, and reads lacking a unique V-gene family were excluded. To address suspected cross-contamination and a sequencing artifact, a later analysis removed some 620 highly shared, low-generation-probability nucleotide sequences. A later analysis calculated a clonal expansion index for each public chain from normalized within-repertoire ranks of inferred template counts. A later analysis computed generation probabilities with a VDJ recombination model fitted to out-of-frame rearrangements, and checked the results against IGoR. A later analysis scored TCR-TCR, TCR-HLA and TCR-CMV co-occurrence with hypergeometric tests, applying a repertoire-size bias correction to TCR pairs. In a later analysis, false discovery rates were estimated by permuting HLA or CMV assignments 20 times. In a later analysis, co-occurring TCRs were grouped using DBSCAN, with TCRdist sequence similarity added in when clustering inside HLA-allele-positive subsets. Repertoires with fewer than 30,000 or more than 120,000 public chains, plus five repertoires with anomalous nucleotide sharing, were excluded from co-occurrence clustering. TCRdb provides this immuneACCESS table in a form limited to in-frame rearrangements. Some clones are lacking; in checked studies, under half of them reflect an unresolved V gene, and why the rest are absent is not known. D and trimming were read from the DNA, whereas the V and J calls and clone size are those reported in that table. The sample table holds fewer than 150,000 clones, of which 80% were seen once. The ten top clones hold over 1% of the sample.

The CDR1 and CDR2 encoded by the germline V gene are SGHTA and FQGNSA. V ends up 6 bases short and J 6 bases short, with an unmatched junction base count of 11. Reading from cysteine to phenylalanine, the CDR3 counts 14 amino acids. Just CDR3 DNA is preserved here, 42 bases in frame from base 1. The cohort was made up of hundreds of healthy bone marrow donors. At the time of sampling, every cohort member was nominally healthy, though immune exposures that went unrecorded were likely present. The donor tested CMV seronegative, placing the donor among the approximately 400 seronegative members of the cohort. A peripheral blood sample was provided by each donor, and peripheral blood mononuclear cells were used for TCR beta sequencing. The Qiagen DNeasy Blood Extraction Kit was used to extract genomic DNA from the blood cell samples. About this clone: The target of this receptor is not known. No base-level quality is on record; no much larger clone is a single base apart.

The clonotype comes from a female donor in good health and CMV-seronegative. Sequenced material: PBMCs. The chain was built from TRBV7-2 and TRBJ2-7, with 7 bases matching TRBD1. The base sequence is TGTGCCAGCAGGTTGACAGGGCCATTCTCCGAGCAGTACTTC. It codes for CASRLTGPFSEQYF.